The source of this T cell receptor beta chain is a study of blood T cells in healthy people across ages. Study overall: Capture by template switching was about one barcoded beta molecule per two T cells.

The CDR3 extends over 15 amino acids. Germline lookup yields CDR1 DFQATT and CDR2 SNEGSKA (reference sequence). The V and J ends lost 3 bases and 8 bases, in that order; junction bases with no gene match: 8. This clonotype was counted ten times or more. With each sample, at least 6 micrograms of total RNA were extracted. The authors ran a second PCR of about 7 to 11 cycles using a sample-barcoded 5' primer and a J-beta primer mix. TCRdb re-derived calls from the 5' RACE reads in MiXCR, one entry per CDR3 protein. The sample shows around 1,100,000 distinct CDR3 sequences, roughly two fifths of them seen only once.

This sequence joins TRBV20-1 and TRBJ2-1; 12 bases agree with TRBD2. Material: blood. The TCR sequence derives from a man aged 18 to 30 in good health. The CDR3 DNA reads TGCAGTGCTAGGTCCCCTAGCGGGGGGGCATATGAGCAGTTCTTC. Protein: CSARSPSGGAYEQFF.